These T cell receptor beta chains were read from a single sample in a study of blood T cell repertoires in COVID-19. Measured with immunoSEQ multiplex PCR; TCRdb has only the in-frame clones, and not every one. The repertoire holds around 180,000 clones, 80% to 90% seen once, with around 12% in the top ten. The sample was peripheral blood. These receptors were obtained from an elderly woman with COVID-19, enrolled during active disease. CDR3s include the opening cysteine and the closing phenylalanine or tryptophan. A D gene is named only where the DNA matches it firmly. Expanded clones get a size class; other rows say once, few or many, or leave the size out.

TRBJ2-5 | TRBV11-3 | - | - | CASSLDMPEETQYF | TGTGCCAGCAGCTTAGATATGCCAGAAGAGACCCAGTACTTC
TRBJ2-2 | TRBV12-1 | - | few | CASSPGGELFF | TGTGCCAGCAGCCCAGGCGGGGAGCTGTTTTTT
TRBJ1-4 | TRBV7-9 | TRBD1 | - | CASSLTGALYEKLFF | TGTGCCAGCAGCCTGACAGGGGCGTTGTATGAAAAACTGTTTTTT
TRBJ2-7 | TRBV20-1 | TRBD2 | - | CSASTSGPYEQYF | TGCAGTGCTAGTACTAGCGGACCCTACGAGCAGTACTTC
TRBJ2-1 | TRBV7-6 | TRBD1 | - | CASSVSGTGGLNEQFF | TGTGCCAGCAGCGTTTCCGGGACAGGGGGCTTGAATGAGCAGTTCTTC
TRBJ1-3 | TRBV25-1 | TRBD1 | once | CASSGRTGKSSGNTIYF | TGTGCCAGCAGTGGCCGGACAGGCAAGAGCTCTGGAAACACCATATATTTT
TRBJ2-7 | TRBV5-1 | TRBD1 | - | CASSLGGQGAHEQYF | TGCGCCAGCAGCTTGGGTGGACAGGGGGCCCACGAGCAGTACTTC
TRBJ2-2 | TRBV10-3 | - | - | CAISELANTGELFF | TGTGCCATCTCTGAACTAGCGAACACCGGGGAGCTGTTTTTT
TRBJ2-7 | TRBV7-9 | TRBD2 | once | CASSGRPGGRAELEQYF | TGTGCCAGCAGCGGTCGTCCGGGCGGGAGGGCCGAGCTCGAGCAGTACTTC
TRBJ2-7 | TRBV7-2 | TRBD2 | - | CASSLVLAGVSEQYF | TGTGCCAGCAGCTTAGTGCTAGCGGGAGTTAGCGAGCAGTACTTC
TRBJ2-1 | TRBV27 | TRBD2 | - | CASSLWLAGGAGNEQFF | TGTGCCAGCAGTTTATGGCTAGCGGGAGGTGCGGGGAATGAGCAGTTCTTC
TRBJ2-7 | TRBV27 | - | - | CASSLTGAYEQYF | TGTGCCAGCAGTTTAACGGGAGCCTACGAGCAGTACTTC
TRBJ2-1 | TRBV6-5 | TRBD2 | - | CASSTSGSSYNEQFF | TGTGCCAGCAGCACCAGCGGGAGCTCCTACAATGAGCAGTTCTTC
TRBJ2-1 | TRBV4-2 | - | - | CASSLGDSRNNEQFF | TGTGCCAGCAGCCTTGGAGATAGTAGGAACAATGAGCAGTTCTTC
TRBJ1-1 | TRBV7-2 | - | - | CASSLDRVNTEAFF | TGTGCCAGCAGCTTAGACAGGGTGAACACTGAAGCTTTCTTT
TRBJ2-3 | TRBV7-2 | TRBD2 | - | CASSLATNLAGGTDTQYF | TGTGCCAGCAGCTTAGCAACGAACCTAGCGGGGGGGACAGATACGCAGTATTTT
TRBJ1-2 | TRBV27 | TRBD1 | - | CASSLQGARVGGYTF | TGTGCCAGCAGTTTGCAGGGGGCGCGGGTTGGTGGCTACACCTTC
TRBJ2-3 | TRBV5-1 | TRBD1 | - | CASSKGQFGTDTQYF | TGCGCCAGCAGCAAGGGACAGTTCGGCACAGATACGCAGTATTTT
TRBJ2-4 | TRBV20-1 | TRBD2 | - | CSASGGTSGISLSKNIQYF | TGCAGTGCTAGTGGGGGGACTAGCGGAATAAGTCTCTCCAAAAACATTCAGTACTTC
TRBJ2-7 | TRBV11-3 | TRBD1 | - | CASSYRDRSSYEQYF | TGTGCCAGCAGCTACCGGGACAGAAGCTCCTACGAGCAGTACTTC
TRBJ2-3 | TRBV2 | TRBD2 | - | CASRAGTSADTQYF | TGTGCCAGCAGGGCCGGGACTAGCGCAGATACGCAGTATTTT
TRBJ2-7 | TRBV10-3 | TRBD2 | - | CAIRGPSSGSFSEQYF | TGTGCCATCAGGGGACCCTCTAGCGGGAGCTTCTCCGAGCAGTACTTC
TRBJ1-5 | TRBV28 | - | - | CASSPGGNQPQHF | TGTGCCAGCAGCCCAGGGGGCAATCAGCCCCAGCATTTT
TRBJ1-4 | TRBV6-2/TRBV6-3 | - | - | CASSSGMSGGNEKLFF | TGTGCCAGCAGCTCCGGGATGTCAGGAGGAAATGAAAAACTGTTTTTT
TRBJ2-7 | TRBV30 | - | - | CAWSAQGYEQYF | TGTGCCTGGAGTGCCCAGGGGTACGAGCAGTACTTC
TRBJ2-7 | TRBV19 | TRBD2 | - | CASSRASGSSGEQYF | TGTGCCAGTAGTAGGGCTAGCGGGAGTTCTGGCGAGCAGTACTTC
TRBJ2-5 | TRBV24-1 | TRBD1 | - | CATSESTGAGETQYF | TGTGCCACCAGTGAATCGACAGGGGCGGGGGAGACCCAGTACTTC
TRBJ2-5 | TRBV29-1 | TRBD2 | - | CSVSAGRDGNQETQYF | TGCAGCGTTTCGGCAGGGAGGGATGGGAACCAAGAGACCCAGTACTTC
TRBJ2-5 | TRBV27 | - | once | CASSPSISPAETQYF | TGTGCCAGCAGTCCATCGATTAGCCCTGCAGAGACCCAGTACTTC
TRBJ2-6 | TRBV12-3/TRBV12-4 | - | - | CASLRSGANVLTF | TGTGCCAGCTTGAGATCTGGGGCCAACGTCCTGACTTTC
TRBJ1-2 | TRBV29-1 | - | few | CSVFRGDYGYTF | TGCAGCGTCTTCAGGGGTGACTATGGCTACACCTTC
TRBJ2-2 | TRBV5-1 | - | - | CASGGRDTGELFF | TGCGCCAGTGGAGGACGCGACACCGGGGAGCTGTTTTTT
TRBJ2-7 | TRBV18 | TRBD1 | - | CASSGQGGSYEQYF | TGTGCCAGCTCCGGACAGGGGGGGTCCTACGAGCAGTACTTC
TRBJ2-1 | TRBV5-1 | - | - | CASSFEQINNEQFF | TGCGCCAGCAGCTTCGAACAGATTAACAATGAGCAGTTCTTC
TRBJ2-2 | TRBV18 | - | - | CASSPQGRAGRGAPNTGELFF | TGTGCCAGCTCACCACAGGGCCGTGCCGGGCGCGGGGCCCCGAACACCGGGGAGCTGTTTTTT
TRBJ1-6 | TRBV28 | TRBD1 | - | CASSFRTGVNSPLHF | TGTGCCAGCAGTTTTCGGACAGGGGTTAATTCACCCCTCCACTTT
TRBJ1-3 | TRBV6-5 | TRBD1 | - | CASSRDRVWGNTIYF | TGTGCCAGTTCCCGGGACAGGGTGTGGGGAAACACCATATATTTT
TRBJ2-6 | TRBV19 | - | - | CASSILRGSGANVLTF | TGTGCCAGTAGTATCCTTAGGGGCTCTGGGGCCAACGTCCTGACTTTC
TRBJ2-7 | TRBV7-9 | TRBD1 | - | CASSWRTGGSDEQYF | TGTGCCAGCAGCTGGCGGACAGGGGGTTCGGACGAGCAGTACTTC
TRBJ2-7 | TRBV5-1 | - | - | CASSYGAASYEQYF | TGCGCCAGCAGCTATGGGGCAGCTTCCTACGAGCAGTACTTC
TRBJ2-7 | TRBV5-4 | - | - | CASSLGPRAYEQYF | TGTGCCAGCAGCTTGGGTCCCCGGGCCTACGAGCAGTACTTC
TRBJ1-1 | TRBV7-9 | - | - | CASSKGYGGVNTEAFF | TGTGCCAGTTCGAAGGGTTACGGAGGGGTGAACACTGAAGCTTTCTTT
TRBJ2-3 | TRBV19 | TRBD2 | - | CASSSSIAGSADTQYF | TGTGCCAGTAGTTCCTCCATAGCGGGATCGGCTGATACGCAGTATTTT
TRBJ2-5 | TRBV5-4 | TRBD2 | - | CASSLTTSGSETQYF | TGTGCCAGCAGCTTGACGACTAGCGGGAGTGAGACCCAGTACTTC
TRBJ1-5 | TRBV29-1 | TRBD1 | once | CSVGGTDNQPQHF | TGCAGCGTGGGCGGGACAGACAATCAGCCCCAGCATTTT